These T cell receptor beta chains were read from a single sample in a study of T cells in Graves' hyperthyroidism and ophthalmopathy. In TCRdb, the multiplex PCR reads were re-called with MiXCR into one record per CDR3 protein. The sample has hundreds of thousands of distinct CDR3 sequences, over 35% seen once. Material for sequencing was blood. The receptors derive from a man aged 18-30 years with Graves' hyperthyroidism. CDR3s include the opening cysteine and the closing phenylalanine or tryptophan. A D gene is named only where the DNA matches it firmly. Not every row has a clone size; where given, it reads once, few, many or a size class.

CDR3 DNA,CDR3 protein,clone size,D gene,J gene,V gene
TGCAGCGTTATGGGAGACAGAGAGGGCACAGATACGCAGTATTTT,CSVMGDREGTDTQYF,few,-,TRBJ2-3,TRBV29-1
TGCAGCGCCAGCAGCTTGGGGACGGAGACTGAAGCTTTCTTT,CSASSLGTETEAFF,-,-,TRBJ1-1,TRBV29-1
TGTGCCAGCAGTTACTCGGGGATGGGACAGGGAAATTCACCCCTCCACTTT,CASSYSGMGQGNSPLHF,few,TRBD1,TRBJ1-6,TRBV6-6
TGTGCCAGCAGTGAACCGGGTCATCCAAAGGAAAAACTGTTTTTT,CASSEPGHPKEKLFF,many,-,TRBJ1-4,TRBV25-1
TGTGCCAGCAGTGAAACGGCGACCGGGGAGCTGTTTTTT,CASSETATGELFF,-,-,TRBJ2-2,TRBV6-1
TGTGCCAGCAGGCCCCCTTCCGATGGAAACACTGAAGCTTTCTTT,CASRPPSDGNTEAFF,-,-,TRBJ1-1,TRBV2
TGCAGCGGTCTAAGGGGAGAGCAGTACTTC,CSGLRGEQYF,-,-,TRBJ2-7,TRBV29-1
TGTGCCAGTTCCCACCTACAGGGGCGGAACACTGAAGCTTTCTTT,CASSHLQGRNTEAFF,few,TRBD1,TRBJ1-1,TRBV19
TGCAGTGCTAGAGATGGGGAGCGGGAGGGCCGGTACGAGCAGTACTTC,CSARDGEREGRYEQYF,few,TRBD2,TRBJ2-7,TRBV20-1
TGCGCCAGCAGCCAAGCGGGCCCAGGGGGAGGCTACGAGCAGTACTTC,CASSQAGPGGGYEQYF,-,-,TRBJ2-7,TRBV4-1
TGTGCCAGCAGCCCGCCGCGGGGGGCTACAACTAATGAAAAACTGTTTTTT,CASSPPRGATTNEKLFF,many,-,TRBJ1-4,TRBV7-8
TGTGCCAGCAGCTTAAACTTACTAGATATCTACGAGCAGTACTTC,CASSLNLLDIYEQYF,many,-,TRBJ2-7,TRBV7-2
TGTGCCAGCTCGAAGGGAACCGCTTCCTCCTTC,CASSKGTASSF,-,-,TRBJ2-1,TRBV25-1
TGTGCCAGCAGTGACAGGGCGGACACCGGGGAGCTGTTTTTT,CASSDRADTGELFF,-,-,TRBJ2-2,TRBV6-4
TGTGCCAGCCAGAGGGAGGGAGTGATGGCAGATACGCAGTATTTT,CASQREGVMADTQYF,-,TRBD2,TRBJ2-3,TRBV9
TGCAGTGCGCCCGCGGGACAGGGGGCGTATTCACCCCTCCACTTT,CSAPAGQGAYSPLHF,many,TRBD1,TRBJ1-6,TRBV20-1
TGTGCCACCAGCAGATTTTCTGCGGGACTAGCGGGAGGGGAGCTGTTTTTT,CATSRFSAGLAGGELFF,-,TRBD2,TRBJ2-2,TRBV15
TGTGCCATGCCGACAGGGAGGTCCTACGAGCAGTACTTC,CAMPTGRSYEQYF,-,-,TRBJ2-7,TRBV19
TGTGCCAGCAGTGTAGTCAGTACAGGGGGCGCGGGAGGCTACACCTTC,CASSVVSTGGAGGYTF,-,TRBD1,TRBJ1-2,TRBV2
TGTGCCAGCAGTCAGGGACTGTTCTACGAGCAGTACTTC,CASSQGLFYEQYF,few,-,TRBJ2-7,TRBV2
TGTGCCAGTAGTATACAGGGGAACTATGGCTACGCCTTC,CASSIQGNYGYAF,-,-,TRBJ1-2,TRBV19
TGTGCCAGCAGCCCGTCTGAGAGGGGCCTTTACGAGCAGTACTTC,CASSPSERGLYEQYF,-,-,TRBJ2-7,TRBV7-9
TGTGCCAGCAGCTTAGACCTCAGGGAGGTCTCCAACACCATATATTTT,CASSLDLREVSNTIYF,few,-,TRBJ1-3,TRBV7-2
TGTGCCAGCAGTTTCAGGGGGACTGCTAACTATGGCTACACCTTC,CASSFRGTANYGYTF,-,TRBD1,TRBJ1-2,TRBV6-5
TGTGCCAGCACCCCCGGGCAGGGACGGGAGACCCAGTACTTC,CASTPGQGRETQYF,many,-,TRBJ2-5,TRBV2
TGCAGTGCTAGAGCAGTGGGTTCGGGGCCGAACACTGAAGCTTTCTTT,CSARAVGSGPNTEAFF,-,-,TRBJ1-1,TRBV20-1
TGCAGTGCTAGAGATCCCAGGACAAAAAGCGGTGGCGAGCAGTACTTC,CSARDPRTKSGGEQYF,few,-,TRBJ2-7,TRBV20-1
TGTGCCACCACGTTCGTAGGGGGCAACCCTGAAGCTTTCTTT,CATTFVGGNPEAFF,-,TRBD1,TRBJ1-1,TRBV6-5
TGTGCCAGCAGCCAAGATTTACAGACGGACCTGGGCTACGAGCAGTACTTC,CASSQDLQTDLGYEQYF,-,-,TRBJ2-7,TRBV4-1
TGTGCCAGCAGCTTGGTAGGATCCGCGAACACCGGGGAGCTGTTTTTT,CASSLVGSANTGELFF,-,-,TRBJ2-2,TRBV7-9
TGTGCCAGCAGCGTGACGGGACAGACGACACCCCTCCACTTT,CASSVTGQTTPLHF,-,TRBD1,TRBJ1-6,TRBV11-2
TGCAGCGTTGACCCCGGGACAGGGGGCAGTGAGCAGTTCTTC,CSVDPGTGGSEQFF,once,TRBD1,TRBJ2-1,TRBV29-1
TGTGCCAGCAGCTTACGGGACAGGGGAAGAGGCGGGGAGCTGTTTTTT,CASSLRDRGRGGELFF,-,TRBD1,TRBJ2-2,TRBV13
TGTGCCAGCAGTCTAGATTGGCAGGGAAACACCTTC,CASSLDWQGNTF,few,-,TRBJ1-2,TRBV12-3/TRBV12-4
TGTGCCAGCAGCAACACGGGACTTCATGGCTACACCTTC,CASSNTGLHGYTF,many,-,TRBJ1-2,TRBV2
TGTGCCAGCAGTGACCTGGGGACCTACGAGCAGTACTTC,CASSDLGTYEQYF,-,-,TRBJ2-7,TRBV6-5
TGCGCCAGCAGTGAGTCGGGTAGGGACAACGAGCAGTACTTC,CASSESGRDNEQYF,many,-,TRBJ2-7,TRBV10-1
TGTGCCAGCAGCCCAAATACAGGGTATTCACCCCTCCACTTT,CASSPNTGYSPLHF,-,-,TRBJ1-6,TRBV7-9
TGTGCCAGCAGCCCCTACGGGACCGTTAATTCACCCCTCCACTTT,CASSPYGTVNSPLHF,many,-,TRBJ1-6,TRBV11-2
TGTGCCAGCAGCTTAAACCCGGACAGGCCGATAAACTTC,CASSLNPDRPINF,many,TRBD1,TRBJ1-2,TRBV7-3
TGTGCCAGCAGCTTCGGACCAGGGGCTGAAGCTTTCTTT,CASSFGPGAEAFF,few,-,TRBJ1-1,TRBV5-4
TGTGCCAGCAAGCCGGGACTAGCCCTTCCCGAGCAGTACTTC,CASKPGLALPEQYF,few,TRBD2,TRBJ2-7,TRBV2
TGTGCCAGCAGTTTAAGCTTAGCGGGAGGAACCGGGGAGCTGTTTTTT,CASSLSLAGGTGELFF,-,TRBD2,TRBJ2-2,TRBV12-3/TRBV12-4
TGTGCCAGCAGCTTAGCAGGGGTGGCTCAGCCCCAGTACTTC,CASSLAGVAQPQYF,-,-,TRBJ2-5,TRBV7-9
TGTGCCAGCACCCCTGGACTAGCGGGAGAGGGAGAGACCCAGTACTTC,CASTPGLAGEGETQYF,few,TRBD2,TRBJ2-5,TRBV12-3/TRBV12-4
TGTGCCAGCAGCTTTTTGGGTTGGGCAGGGGGGACTGAAGCTTTCTTT,CASSFLGWAGGTEAFF,few,TRBD1,TRBJ1-1,TRBV7-2
TGCAGCGTGGAGAGGGGTGACTCTGGAAACACCATATATTTT,CSVERGDSGNTIYF,many,-,TRBJ1-3,TRBV29-1
TGTGCCATCAGTGCTCCGTACAGGGGAAAAACCTTC,CAISAPYRGKTF,many,TRBD1,TRBJ1-2,TRBV10-3
TGTGCCAGCAGTCGAGGACAGGGGAATGTAAAGGAGACCCAGTACTTC,CASSRGQGNVKETQYF,-,TRBD1,TRBJ2-5,TRBV10-3